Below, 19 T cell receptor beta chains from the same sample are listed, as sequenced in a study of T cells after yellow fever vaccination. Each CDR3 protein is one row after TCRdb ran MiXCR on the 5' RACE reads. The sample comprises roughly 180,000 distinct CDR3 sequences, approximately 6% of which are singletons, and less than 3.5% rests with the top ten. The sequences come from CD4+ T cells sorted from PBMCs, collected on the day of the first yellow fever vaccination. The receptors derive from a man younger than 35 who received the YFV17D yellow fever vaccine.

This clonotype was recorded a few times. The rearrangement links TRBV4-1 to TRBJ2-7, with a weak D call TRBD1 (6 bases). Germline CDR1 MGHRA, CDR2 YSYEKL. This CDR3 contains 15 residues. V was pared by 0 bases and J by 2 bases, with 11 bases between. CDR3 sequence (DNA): TGCGCCAGCAGCCAAGAGGGACACAATACCTACGAGCAGTACTTC. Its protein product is CASSQEGHNTYEQYF.

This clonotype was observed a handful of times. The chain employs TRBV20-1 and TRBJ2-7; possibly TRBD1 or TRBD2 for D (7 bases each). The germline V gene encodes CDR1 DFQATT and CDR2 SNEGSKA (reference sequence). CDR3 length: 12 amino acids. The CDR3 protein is CSSAGQSYEQYV. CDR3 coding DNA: TGCAGCTCAGCGGGACAGTCCTACGAGCAGTACGTC.

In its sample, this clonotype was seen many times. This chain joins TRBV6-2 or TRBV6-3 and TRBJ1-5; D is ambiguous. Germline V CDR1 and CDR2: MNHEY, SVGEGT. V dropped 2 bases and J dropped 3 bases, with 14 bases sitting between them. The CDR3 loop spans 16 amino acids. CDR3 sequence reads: CASSYGVIGINQPQHF. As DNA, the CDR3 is TGTGCCAGCAGTTACGGCGTGATAGGGATCAATCAGCCCCAGCATTTT.

The CDR3 nucleotides are TGCGCCAGCAGCCAAGATCTCGCACGGGGAAACACTGAAGCTTTCTTT. The encoded protein is CASSQDLARGNTEAFF. The rearrangement joins TRBV4-3 to TRBJ1-1, with D unresolved. The CDR3 sequence is 16 residues long. V was cut by 0 bases and J by 2 bases, with 13 bases left in between. CDR1 is LGHNA, CDR2 YSLEER, per germline.

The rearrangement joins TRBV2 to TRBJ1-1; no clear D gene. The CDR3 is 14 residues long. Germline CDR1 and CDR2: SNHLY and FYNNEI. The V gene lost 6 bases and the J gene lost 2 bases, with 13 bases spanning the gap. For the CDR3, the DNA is TGTGCCAGCAGGGCTCCAGGAGACAACACTGAAGCTTTCTTT. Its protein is CASRAPGDNTEAFF.

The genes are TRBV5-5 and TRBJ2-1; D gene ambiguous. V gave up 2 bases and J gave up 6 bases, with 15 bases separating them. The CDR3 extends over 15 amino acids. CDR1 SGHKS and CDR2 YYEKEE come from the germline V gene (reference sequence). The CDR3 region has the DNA TGTGCCAGCAGCTTTATCTTTCGGACCCCCAATGAGCAGTTCTTC. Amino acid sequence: CASSFIFRTPNEQFF.

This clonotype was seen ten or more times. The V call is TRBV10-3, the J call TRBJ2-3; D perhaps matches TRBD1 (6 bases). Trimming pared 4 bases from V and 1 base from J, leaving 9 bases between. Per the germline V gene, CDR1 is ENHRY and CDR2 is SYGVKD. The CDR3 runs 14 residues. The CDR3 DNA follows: TGTGCCATCAGTGTGGGGGCCGGCACAGATACGCAGTATTTT. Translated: CAISVGAGTDTQYF.

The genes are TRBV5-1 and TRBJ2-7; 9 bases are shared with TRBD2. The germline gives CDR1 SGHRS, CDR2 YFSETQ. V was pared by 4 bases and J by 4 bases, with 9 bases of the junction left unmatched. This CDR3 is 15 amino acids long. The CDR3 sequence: CASSALAGAMYEQYF. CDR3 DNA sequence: TGCGCCAGCAGCGCTTTAGCGGGGGCCATGTACGAGCAGTACTTC. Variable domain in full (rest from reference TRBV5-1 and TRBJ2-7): KAGVTQTPRYLIKTRGQQVTLSCSPISGHRSVSWYQQTPGQGLQFLFEYFSETQRNKGNFPGRFSGRQFSNSRSEMNVSTLELGDSALYLCASSALAGAMYEQYFGPGTRLTVT.

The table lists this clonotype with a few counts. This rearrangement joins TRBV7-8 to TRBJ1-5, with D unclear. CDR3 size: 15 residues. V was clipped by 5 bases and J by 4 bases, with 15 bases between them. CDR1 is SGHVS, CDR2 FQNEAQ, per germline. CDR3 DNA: TGTGCCAGCAGCCCCACCGACGGGAGAAATCAGCCCCAGCATTTT. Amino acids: CASSPTDGRNQPQHF.

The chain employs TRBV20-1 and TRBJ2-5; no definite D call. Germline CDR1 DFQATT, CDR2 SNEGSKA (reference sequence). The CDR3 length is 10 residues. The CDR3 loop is CSIFRETQYF. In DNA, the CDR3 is TGCAGCATTTTTCGGGAGACCCAGTACTTC.

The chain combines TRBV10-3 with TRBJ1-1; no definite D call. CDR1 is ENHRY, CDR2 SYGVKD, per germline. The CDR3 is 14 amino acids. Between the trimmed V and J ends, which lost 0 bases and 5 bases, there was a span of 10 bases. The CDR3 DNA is TGTGCCATCAGTGAGTCGAAAGGGAGGACTGAAGCTTTCTTT. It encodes CAISESKGRTEAFF.

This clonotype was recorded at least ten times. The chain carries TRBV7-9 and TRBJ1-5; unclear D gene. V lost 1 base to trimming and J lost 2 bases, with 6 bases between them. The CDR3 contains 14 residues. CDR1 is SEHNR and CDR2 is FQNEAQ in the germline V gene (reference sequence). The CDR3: CASSLVGGNQPQHF. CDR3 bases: TGTGCCAGCAGCTTAGTCGGTGGCAATCAGCCCCAGCATTTT. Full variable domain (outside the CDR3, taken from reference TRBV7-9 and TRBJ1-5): DTGVSQNPRHKITKRGQNVTFRCDPISEHNRLYWYRQTLGQGPEFLTYFQNEAQLEKSRLLSDRFSAERPKGSFSTLEIQRTEQGDSAMYLCASSLVGGNQPQHFGDGTRLSIL.

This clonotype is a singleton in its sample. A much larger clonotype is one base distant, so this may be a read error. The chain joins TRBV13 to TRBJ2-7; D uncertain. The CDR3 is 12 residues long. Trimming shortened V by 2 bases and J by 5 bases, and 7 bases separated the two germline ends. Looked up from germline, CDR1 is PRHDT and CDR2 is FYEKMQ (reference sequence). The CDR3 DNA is TGTGCCAGCAGCTTATCCAACCACGAGCAGTACTTC. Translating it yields CASSLSNHEQYF.

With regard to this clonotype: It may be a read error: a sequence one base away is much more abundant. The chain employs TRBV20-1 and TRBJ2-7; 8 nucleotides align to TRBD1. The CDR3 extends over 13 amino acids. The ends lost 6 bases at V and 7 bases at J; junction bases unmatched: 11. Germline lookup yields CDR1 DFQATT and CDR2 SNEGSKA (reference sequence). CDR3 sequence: CSAHRTGIREQYF. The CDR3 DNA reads TGCAGTGCCCATCGGACAGGGATCAGAGAGCAGTACTTC.

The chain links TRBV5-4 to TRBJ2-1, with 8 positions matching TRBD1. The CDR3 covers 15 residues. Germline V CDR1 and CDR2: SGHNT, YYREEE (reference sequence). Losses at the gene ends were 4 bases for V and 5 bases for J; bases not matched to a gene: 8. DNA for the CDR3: TGTGCCAGCAGCCCCGGACAGGGTATAAACAATGAGCAGTTCTTC. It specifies CASSPGQGINNEQFF.

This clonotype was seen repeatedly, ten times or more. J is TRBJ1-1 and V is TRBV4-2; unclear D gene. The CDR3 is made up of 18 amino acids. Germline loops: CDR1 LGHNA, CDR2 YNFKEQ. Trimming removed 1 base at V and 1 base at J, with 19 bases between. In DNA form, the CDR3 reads TGTGCCAGCAGCCAAGGGATTGCAGTGCTTTTGGGGAACACTGAAGCTTTCTTT. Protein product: CASSQGIAVLLGNTEAFF.

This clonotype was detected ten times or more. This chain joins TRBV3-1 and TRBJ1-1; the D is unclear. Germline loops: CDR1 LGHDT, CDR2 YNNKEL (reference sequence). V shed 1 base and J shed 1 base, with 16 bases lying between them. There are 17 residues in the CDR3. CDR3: CASSQAANMRSNTEAFF. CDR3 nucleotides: TGTGCCAGCAGCCAAGCCGCCAACATGCGGTCGAACACTGAAGCTTTCTTT.

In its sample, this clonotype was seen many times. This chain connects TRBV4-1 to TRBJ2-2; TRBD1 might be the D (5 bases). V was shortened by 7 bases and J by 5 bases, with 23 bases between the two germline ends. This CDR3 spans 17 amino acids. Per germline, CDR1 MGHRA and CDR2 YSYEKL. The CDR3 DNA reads TGCGCCAGCACCCGCGCGACGACAGTTCTCGGAACCGGGGAGCTGTTTTTT. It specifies CASTRATTVLGTGELFF.

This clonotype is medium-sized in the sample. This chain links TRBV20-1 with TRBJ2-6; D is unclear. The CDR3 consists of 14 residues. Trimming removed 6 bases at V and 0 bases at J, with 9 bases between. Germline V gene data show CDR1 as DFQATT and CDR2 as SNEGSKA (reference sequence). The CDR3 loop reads CSAPETSGANVLTF. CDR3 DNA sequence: TGCAGTGCCCCAGAGACCTCTGGGGCCAACGTCCTGACTTTC.